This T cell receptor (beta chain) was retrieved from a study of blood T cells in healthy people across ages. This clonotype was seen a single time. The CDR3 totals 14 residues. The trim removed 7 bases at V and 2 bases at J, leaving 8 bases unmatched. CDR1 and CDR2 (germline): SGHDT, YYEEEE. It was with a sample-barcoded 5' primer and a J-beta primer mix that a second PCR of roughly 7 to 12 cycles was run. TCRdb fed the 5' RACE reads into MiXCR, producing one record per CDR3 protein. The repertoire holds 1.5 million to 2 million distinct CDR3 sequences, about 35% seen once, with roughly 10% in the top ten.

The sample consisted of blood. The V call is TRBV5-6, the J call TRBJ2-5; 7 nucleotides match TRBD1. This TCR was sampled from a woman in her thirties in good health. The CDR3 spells CASFRQGLQETQYF. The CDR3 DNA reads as TGTGCCAGCTTTCGACAGGGTCTTCAAGAGACCCAGTACTTC.